This is a list of T cell receptor beta chains from one sample in a study of Ad26.COV2.S vaccination and SARS-CoV-2 variants. Clones were sequenced by immunoSEQ multiplex PCR, and TCRdb holds only the in-frame ones, with some missing. This sample has hundreds of thousands of clones, with about 87% found just once. Sequencing used peripheral blood, obtained in a trial of Ad26.COV2.S vaccine versus placebo. These receptor sequences come from a person aged 18-60 years who received the Ad26.COV2.S COVID-19 vaccine or a placebo. Each CDR3 is given with its conserved first and last residue. D genes are given only for firm matches. Size tells how often a clone was seen (once, few, many) or the class of an expanded clone, and some rows leave it out.

j_gene | abundance | v_gene | d_gene | CDR3aa | CDR3nt
TRBJ2-2 | NA | TRBV5-1 | NA | CASSLDGERELFF | TGCGCCAGCAGCTTGGATGGTGAGAGGGAGCTGTTTTTT
TRBJ2-3 | NA | TRBV3-1/TRBV3-2 | TRBD2 | CASSQNSGVRTDTQYF | TGTGCCAGCAGCCAAAATAGCGGGGTCCGCACAGATACGCAGTATTTT
TRBJ1-3 | NA | TRBV4-3 | NA | CASSQEQVLSGNTIYF | TGCGCCAGCAGCCAGGAACAGGTTCTCTCTGGAAACACCATATATTTT
TRBJ1-2 | NA | TRBV20-1 | TRBD1 | CSASPGTGGMNYGYTF | TGCAGTGCTAGTCCCGGGACAGGGGGCATGAACTATGGCTACACCTTC
TRBJ2-7 | NA | TRBV6-5 | NA | CASAARAEQYF | TGTGCCAGCGCGGCCAGGGCCGAGCAGTACTTC
TRBJ2-2 | NA | TRBV11-2 | TRBD1 | CASRQGWNTGELFF | TGTGCCAGCAGACAGGGGTGGAACACCGGGGAGCTGTTTTTT
TRBJ1-2 | NA | TRBV6-5 | TRBD1 | CASSSPTGGYGYTF | TGTGCCAGCAGTTCCCCAACAGGGGGCTATGGCTACACCTTC
TRBJ1-5 | NA | TRBV19 | TRBD1 | CASSIDAGGRGQPQHF | TGTGCCAGTAGTATAGATGCAGGGGGCCGTGGTCAGCCCCAGCATTTT
TRBJ2-3 | NA | TRBV5-6 | TRBD2 | CASSSVTSEADTQYF | TGTGCCAGCAGCTCCGTGACTAGCGAGGCAGATACGCAGTATTTT
TRBJ1-4 | many | TRBV9 | NA | CASSVGPRRSRNEKLFF | TGTGCCAGCAGCGTAGGGCCCCGCAGGTCGCGTAATGAAAAACTGTTTTTT
TRBJ1-6 | NA | TRBV27 | NA | CASSLRGSTPYNSPLHF | TGTGCCAGCAGTTTAAGAGGTTCGACACCTTATAATTCACCCCTCCACTTT
TRBJ2-3 | NA | TRBV9 | TRBD2 | CASSLAGAGDTQYF | TGTGCCAGCAGTCTAGCGGGGGCAGGGGATACGCAGTATTTT
TRBJ2-7 | NA | TRBV6-6 | TRBD1 | CASSYRDRGIYEQYF | TGTGCCAGCAGTTACCGGGACAGGGGGATCTACGAGCAGTACTTC
TRBJ2-6 | NA | TRBV9 | NA | CASSSFDLSSGANVLTF | TGTGCCAGCAGTAGTTTCGACTTAAGCTCTGGGGCCAACGTCCTGACTTTC
TRBJ2-7 | many | TRBV5-8 | TRBD1 | CASSLGQGLSYEQYF | TGTGCCAGCAGCTTGGGACAGGGGCTCTCCTACGAGCAGTACTTC
TRBJ1-4 | few | TRBV30 | NA | CAWSRVPGNEKLFF | TGTGCCTGGAGTCGGGTTCCTGGTAATGAAAAACTGTTTTTT
TRBJ2-1 | NA | TRBV30 | TRBD1 | CAWSVQGVEQFF | TGTGCCTGGAGTGTACAGGGGGTCGAGCAGTTCTTC
TRBJ1-2 | NA | TRBV6-2/TRBV6-3 | NA | CASSYSTQIPSYGYTF | TGTGCCAGCAGTTACTCGACCCAAATACCTAGCTATGGCTACACCTTC
TRBJ2-3 | NA | TRBV14 | TRBD2 | CASSQVARTSGSTDTQYF | TGTGCCAGCAGCCAAGTCGCCCGGACTAGCGGTAGCACAGATACGCAGTATTTT
TRBJ1-2 | NA | TRBV5-8 | TRBD1 | CASSQYLDRANYGYTF | TGTGCCAGCAGCCAATATCTAGACAGGGCAAACTATGGCTACACCTTC
TRBJ1-2 | NA | TRBV4-1 | NA | CASSQNRDINYGYTF | TGCGCCAGCAGCCAAAACCGGGACATTAACTATGGCTACACCTTC
TRBJ2-2 | NA | TRBV18 | NA | CASSPTGRDTGELFF | TGTGCCAGCTCACCCACCGGACGGGACACCGGGGAGCTGTTTTTT
TRBJ2-7 | NA | TRBV4-1 | NA | CASSQEHGSYEQYF | TGCGCCAGCAGCCAAGAACACGGTTCCTACGAGCAGTACTTC
TRBJ2-5 | once | TRBV12-5 | NA | CASGLGSQAETQYF | TGTGCTAGTGGTTTGGGTAGCCAGGCGGAGACCCAGTACTTC
TRBJ1-6 | NA | TRBV11-3 | NA | CASSLGETPISSYNSPLHF | TGTGCCAGCAGCTTAGGTGAGACACCAATCAGCTCCTATAATTCACCCCTCCACTTT
TRBJ1-5 | NA | TRBV4-1 | TRBD1 | CASSQGYRGGQPQHF | TGCGCCAGCAGCCAAGGTTACAGGGGGGGTCAGCCCCAGCATTTT
TRBJ1-1 | few | TRBV10-3 | NA | CAISDPSFRTEAFF | TGTGCCATCAGTGACCCCTCCTTTAGGACTGAAGCTTTCTTT
TRBJ2-7 | NA | TRBV11-3 | NA | CASSSGQRREQYF | TGTGCCAGCAGCTCCGGACAGAGGCGCGAGCAGTACTTC